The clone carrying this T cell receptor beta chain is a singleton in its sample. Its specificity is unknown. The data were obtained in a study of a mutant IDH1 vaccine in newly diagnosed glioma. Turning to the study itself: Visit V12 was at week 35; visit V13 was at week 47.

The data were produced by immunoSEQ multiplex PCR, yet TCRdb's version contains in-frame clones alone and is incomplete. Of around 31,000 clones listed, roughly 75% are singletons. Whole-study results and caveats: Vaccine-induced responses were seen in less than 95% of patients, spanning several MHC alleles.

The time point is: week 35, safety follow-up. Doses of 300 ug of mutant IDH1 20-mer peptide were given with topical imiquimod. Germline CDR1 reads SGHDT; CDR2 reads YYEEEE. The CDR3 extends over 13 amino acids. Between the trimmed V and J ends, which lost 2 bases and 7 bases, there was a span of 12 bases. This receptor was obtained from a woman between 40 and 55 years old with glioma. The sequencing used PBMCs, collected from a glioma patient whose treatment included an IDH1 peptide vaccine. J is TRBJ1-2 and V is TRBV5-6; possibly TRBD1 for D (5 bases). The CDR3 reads CASSFGGGGGYTF. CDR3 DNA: TGTGCCAGCAGCTTCGGGGGGGGTGGTGGCTACACCTTC.